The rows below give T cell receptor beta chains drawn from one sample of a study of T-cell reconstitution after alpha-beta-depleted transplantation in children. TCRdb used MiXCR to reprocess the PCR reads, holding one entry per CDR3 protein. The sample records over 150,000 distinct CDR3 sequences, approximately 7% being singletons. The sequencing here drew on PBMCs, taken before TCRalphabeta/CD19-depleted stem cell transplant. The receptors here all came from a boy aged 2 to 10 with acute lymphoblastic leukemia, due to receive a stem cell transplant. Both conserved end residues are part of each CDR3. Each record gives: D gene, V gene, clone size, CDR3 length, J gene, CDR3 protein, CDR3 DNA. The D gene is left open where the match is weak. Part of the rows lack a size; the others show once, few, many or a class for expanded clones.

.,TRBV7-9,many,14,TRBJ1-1,CASSPVQGNTEAFF,TGTGCCAGCAGCCCGGTACAGGGTAACACTGAAGCTTTCTTT
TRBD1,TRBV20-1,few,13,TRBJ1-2,CSARTGPNYGYTF,TGCAGTGCTAGGACAGGGCCCAACTATGGCTACACCTTC
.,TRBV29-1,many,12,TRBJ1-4,CSVSRGNEKLFF,TGCAGCGTTTCTCGAGGGAATGAAAAACTGTTTTTT
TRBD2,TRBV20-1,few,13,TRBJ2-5,CSARETSGIPQYF,TGCAGTGCTAGAGAGACTAGCGGGATCCCCCAGTACTTC
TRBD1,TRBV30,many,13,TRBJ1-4,CAWQGGVREKLFF,TGTGCCTGGCAGGGGGGGGTTCGGGAAAAACTGTTTTTT
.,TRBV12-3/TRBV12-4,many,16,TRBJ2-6,CASSFDGSSGANVLTF,TGTGCCAGCAGTTTTGACGGTAGCTCTGGGGCCAACGTCCTGACTTTC
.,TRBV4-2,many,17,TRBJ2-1,CASSQENGGRSYNEQFF,TGTGCCAGCAGCCAAGAGAACGGAGGCCGCTCCTACAATGAGCAGTTCTTC
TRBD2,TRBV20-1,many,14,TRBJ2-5,CSAPTSAKVETQYF,TGCAGTGCCCCGACTAGCGCTAAGGTCGAGACCCAGTACTTC
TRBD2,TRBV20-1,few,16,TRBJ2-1,CCARDQTGGLYNEQFF,TGCTGTGCTAGAGACCAGACGGGAGGACTCTACAATGAGCAGTTCTTC
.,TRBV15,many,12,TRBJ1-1,CATSARGTEAFF,TGTGCCACCTCGGCCCGGGGCACTGAAGCTTTCTTT
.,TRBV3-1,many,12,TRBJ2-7,CASSQGPEEQYF,TGTGCCAGCAGCCAGGGGCCTGAAGAGCAGTACTTC
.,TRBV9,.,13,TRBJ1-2,CASSVSGNYGYTF,TGTGCCAGCAGCGTGTCAGGGAACTATGGCTACACCTTC
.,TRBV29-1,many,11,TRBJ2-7,CSVDSGLEQYF,TGCAGCGTTGATAGCGGCCTCGAGCAGTACTTC
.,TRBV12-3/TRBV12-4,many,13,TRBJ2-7,CASSYGNRLEQYF,TGTGCCAGCAGTTATGGCAACCGCTTAGAGCAGTACTTC
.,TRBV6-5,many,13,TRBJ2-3,CASSYGSTDTQYF,TGTGCCAGCAGCTACGGTTCCACAGATACGCAGTATTTT
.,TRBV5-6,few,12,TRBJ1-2,CASSARGWGYTF,TGTGCCAGCAGCGCTCGGGGCTGGGGCTACACCTTC
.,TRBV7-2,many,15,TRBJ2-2,CASRRTVGGTGELFF,TGTGCCAGCAGACGGACAGTGGGTGGCACCGGGGAGCTGTTTTTT
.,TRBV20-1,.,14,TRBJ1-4,CSAYQQGRTEKLFF,TGCAGTGCTTATCAACAGGGACGGACTGAAAAACTGTTTTTT
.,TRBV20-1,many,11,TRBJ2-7,CSAKETYEQYF,TGCAGTGCTAAGGAGACCTACGAGCAGTACTTC
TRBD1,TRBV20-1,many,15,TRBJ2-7,CSARGWTGSSYEQYF,TGCAGTGCTAGAGGTTGGACAGGAAGCTCCTACGAGCAGTACTTC
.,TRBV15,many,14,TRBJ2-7,CATSRDRQSYEQYF,TGTGCCACCAGCAGAGATCGGCAGTCCTACGAGCAGTACTTC
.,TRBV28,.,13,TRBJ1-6,CASSLQAYLTLHF,TGTGCCAGCAGTTTACAGGCATATTTGACCCTCCACTTT
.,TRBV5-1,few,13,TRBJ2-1,CASSLPGFGEQFF,TGCGCCAGCAGCTTACCAGGGTTTGGTGAGCAGTTCTTC
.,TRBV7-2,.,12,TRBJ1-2,CASSQRNYGYTF,TGTGCCAGCAGCCAGAGGAACTATGGCTACACCTTC
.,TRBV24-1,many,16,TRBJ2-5,CATSLSGPLSLETQYF,TGTGCCACCAGCCTCAGCGGGCCTCTAAGTTTAGAGACCCAGTACTTC
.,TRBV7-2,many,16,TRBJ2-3,CASHPGRRVVTDTQYF,TGTGCCAGCCATCCGGGACGGCGGGTAGTCACAGATACGCAGTATTTT